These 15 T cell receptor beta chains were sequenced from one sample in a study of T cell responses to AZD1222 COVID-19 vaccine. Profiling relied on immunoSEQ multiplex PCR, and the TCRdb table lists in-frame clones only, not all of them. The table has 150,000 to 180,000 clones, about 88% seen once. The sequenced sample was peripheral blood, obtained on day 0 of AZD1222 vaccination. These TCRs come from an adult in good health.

The CDR3 nucleotides are TGTGCCAGCGGACAGGGCGAGAATCAGCCCCAGCATTTT. This translates into CASGQGENQPQHF. This chain uses TRBV2 with TRBJ1-5; TRBD1 matches at 8 bases. J was trimmed by 4 bases and V by 8 bases; bases with no gene match: 4. The CDR3 sequence is 13 residues long. Germline V gives CDR1 SNHLY, CDR2 FYNNEI.

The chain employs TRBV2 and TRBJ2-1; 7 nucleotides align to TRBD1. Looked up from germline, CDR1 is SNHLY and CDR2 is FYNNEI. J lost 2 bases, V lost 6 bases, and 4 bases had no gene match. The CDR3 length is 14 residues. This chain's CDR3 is CASSDRETYNEQFF. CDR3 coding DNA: TGTGCCAGCAGCGACAGGGAAACCTACAATGAGCAGTTCTTC.

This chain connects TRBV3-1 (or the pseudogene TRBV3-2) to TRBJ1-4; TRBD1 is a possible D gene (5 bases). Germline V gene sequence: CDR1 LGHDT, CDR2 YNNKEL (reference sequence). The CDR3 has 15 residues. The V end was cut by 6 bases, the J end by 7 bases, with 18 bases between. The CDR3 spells CASREVGREGEKLFF. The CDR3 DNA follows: TGTGCCAGCAGGGAGGTGGGCAGGGAAGGTGAAAAACTGTTTTTT.

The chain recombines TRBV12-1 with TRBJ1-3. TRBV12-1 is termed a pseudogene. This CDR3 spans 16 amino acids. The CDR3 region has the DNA TGTGCCAGCAGCTTTGCTGCTGTCGATCTCGGAAACACCATATATTTT. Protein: CASSFAAVDLGNTIYF.

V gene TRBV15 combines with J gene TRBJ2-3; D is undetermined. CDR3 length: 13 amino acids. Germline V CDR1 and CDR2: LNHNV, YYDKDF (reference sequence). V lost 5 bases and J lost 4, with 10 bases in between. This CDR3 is CATSVASPDTQYF. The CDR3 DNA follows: TGTGCCACCAGCGTAGCTTCTCCAGATACGCAGTATTTT.

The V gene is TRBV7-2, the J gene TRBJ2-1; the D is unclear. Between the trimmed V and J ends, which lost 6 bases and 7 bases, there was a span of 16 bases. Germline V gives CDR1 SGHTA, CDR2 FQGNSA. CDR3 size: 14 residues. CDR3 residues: CASRLTRDSNEQFF. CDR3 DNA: TGTGCCAGCAGGCTCACCAGAGACTCGAATGAGCAGTTCTTC.

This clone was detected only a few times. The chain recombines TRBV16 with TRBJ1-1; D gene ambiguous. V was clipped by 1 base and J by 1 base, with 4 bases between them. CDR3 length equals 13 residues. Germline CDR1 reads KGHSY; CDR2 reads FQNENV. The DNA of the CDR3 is TGTGCCAGCAGCCAATGGAAGAACACTGAAGCTTTCTTT. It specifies CASSQWKNTEAFF.

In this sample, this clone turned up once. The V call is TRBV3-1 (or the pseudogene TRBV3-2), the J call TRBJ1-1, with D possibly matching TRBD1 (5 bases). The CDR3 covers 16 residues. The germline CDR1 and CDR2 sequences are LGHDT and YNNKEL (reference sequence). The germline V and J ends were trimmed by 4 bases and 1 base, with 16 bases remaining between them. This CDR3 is CASSLSPGRSNTEAFF. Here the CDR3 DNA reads TGTGCCAGCAGCCTATCTCCGGGACGGTCGAACACTGAAGCTTTCTTT.

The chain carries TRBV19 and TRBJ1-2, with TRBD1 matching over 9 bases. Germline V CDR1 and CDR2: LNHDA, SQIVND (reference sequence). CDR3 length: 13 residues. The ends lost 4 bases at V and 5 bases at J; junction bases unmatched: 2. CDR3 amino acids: CASSTGTGYGYTF. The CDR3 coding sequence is TGTGCCAGTAGTACCGGGACAGGGTATGGCTACACCTTC.

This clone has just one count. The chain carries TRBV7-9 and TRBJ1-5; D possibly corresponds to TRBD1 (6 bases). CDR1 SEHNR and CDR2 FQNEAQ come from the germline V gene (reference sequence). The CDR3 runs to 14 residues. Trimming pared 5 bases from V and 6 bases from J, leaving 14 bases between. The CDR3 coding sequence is TGTGCCAGCAGCGCGGGAGGGGGAGGTCAGCCCCAGCATTTT. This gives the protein CASSAGGGGQPQHF.

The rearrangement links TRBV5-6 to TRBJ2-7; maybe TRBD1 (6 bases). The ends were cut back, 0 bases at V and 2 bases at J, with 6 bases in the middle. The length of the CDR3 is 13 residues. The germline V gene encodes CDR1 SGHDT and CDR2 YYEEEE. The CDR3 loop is CASSLGGPYEQYF. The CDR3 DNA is TGTGCCAGCAGCTTGGGGGGGCCCTACGAGCAGTACTTC. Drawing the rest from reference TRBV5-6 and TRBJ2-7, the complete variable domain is DAGVTQSPTHLIKTRGQQVTLRCSPKSGHDTVSWYQQALGQGPQFIFQYYEEEERQRGNFPDRFSGHQFPNYSSELNVNALLLGDSALYLCASSLGGPYEQYFGPGTRLTVT.

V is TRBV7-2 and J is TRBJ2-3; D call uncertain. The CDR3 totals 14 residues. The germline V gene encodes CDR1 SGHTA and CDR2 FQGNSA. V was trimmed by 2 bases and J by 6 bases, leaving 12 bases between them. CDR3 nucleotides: TGTGCCAGCAGCTTAATGTCGGCCTTCGATACGCAGTATTTT. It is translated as CASSLMSAFDTQYF.

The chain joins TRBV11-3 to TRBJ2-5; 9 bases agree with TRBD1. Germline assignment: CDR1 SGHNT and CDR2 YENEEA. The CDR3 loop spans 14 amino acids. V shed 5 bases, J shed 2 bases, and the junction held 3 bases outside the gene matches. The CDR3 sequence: CASSLGQGQETQYF. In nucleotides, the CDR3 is TGTGCCAGCAGCCTCGGACAGGGGCAAGAGACCCAGTACTTC.

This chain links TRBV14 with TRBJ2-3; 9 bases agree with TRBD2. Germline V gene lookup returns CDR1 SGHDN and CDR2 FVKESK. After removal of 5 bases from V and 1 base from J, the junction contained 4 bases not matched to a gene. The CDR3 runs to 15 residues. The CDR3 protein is CASSLQRGGTDTQYF. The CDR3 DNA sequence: TGTGCCAGCAGCTTACAGCGGGGGGGCACAGATACGCAGTATTTT. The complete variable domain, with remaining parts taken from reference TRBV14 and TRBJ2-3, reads EAGVTQFPSHSVIEKGQTVTLRCDPISGHDNLYWYRRVMGKEIKFLLHFVKESKQDESGMPNNRFLAERTGGTYSTLKVQPAELEDSGVYFCASSLQRGGTDTQYFGPGTRLTVL.

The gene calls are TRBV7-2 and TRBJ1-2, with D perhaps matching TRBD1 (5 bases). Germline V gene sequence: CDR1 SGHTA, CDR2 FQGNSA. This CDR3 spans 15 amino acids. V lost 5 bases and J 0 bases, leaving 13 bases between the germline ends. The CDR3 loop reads CASSKHRNTNYGYTF. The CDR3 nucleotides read TGTGCCAGCAGCAAACACAGGAATACTAACTATGGCTACACCTTC. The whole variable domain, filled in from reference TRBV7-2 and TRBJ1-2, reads GAGVSQSPSNKVTEKGKDVELRCDPISGHTALYWYRQSLGQGLEFLIYFQGNSAPDKSGLPSDRFSAERTGGSVSTLTIQRTQQEDSAVYLCASSKHRNTNYGYTFGSGTRLTVV.